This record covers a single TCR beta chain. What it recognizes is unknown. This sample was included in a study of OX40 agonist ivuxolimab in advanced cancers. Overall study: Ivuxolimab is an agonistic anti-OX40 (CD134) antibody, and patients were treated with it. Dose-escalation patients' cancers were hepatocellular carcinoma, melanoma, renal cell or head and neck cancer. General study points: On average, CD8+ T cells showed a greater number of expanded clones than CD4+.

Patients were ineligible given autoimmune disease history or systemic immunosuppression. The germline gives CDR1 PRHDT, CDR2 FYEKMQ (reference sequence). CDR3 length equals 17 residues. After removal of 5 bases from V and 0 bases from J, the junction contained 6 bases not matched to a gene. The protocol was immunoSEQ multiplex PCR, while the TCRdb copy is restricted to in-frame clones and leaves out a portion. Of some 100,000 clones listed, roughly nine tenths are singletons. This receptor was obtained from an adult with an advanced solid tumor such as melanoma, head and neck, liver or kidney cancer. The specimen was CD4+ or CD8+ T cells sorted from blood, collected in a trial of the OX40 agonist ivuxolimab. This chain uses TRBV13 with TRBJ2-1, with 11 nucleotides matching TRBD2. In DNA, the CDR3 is TGTGCCAGCAGCCCCTCTAGCGGGAGGAGCTCCTACAATGAGCAGTTCTTC. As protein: CASSPSSGRSSYNEQFF.